This TCR beta chain was documented in a study of blood T cell repertoires in COVID-19. The wider study: Donors in the United States, Italy and Spain gave samples during acute or convalescent COVID-19. T cells, B-cell-depleted T cells, or PBMCs provided the cDNA or gDNA that served as material.

Original processing notes: Scientists estimated how many nucleated cells there were by amplifying reference gene primers. Here immunoSEQ multiplex PCR was the method, and the copy in TCRdb shows in-frame clones only, minus some. V, J and clone size are those of that table, while D and trimming were read from the DNA. The sample consists of around 90,000 clones, 81% of them appearing once. Losses at the gene ends were 4 bases for V and 5 bases for J; bases not matched to a gene: 7. This CDR3 is built from 14 residues. The germline V gene encodes CDR1 SGHAT and CDR2 FQNNGV. This receptor was taken from a human donor in a cohort sampled during active COVID-19. Input material: peripheral blood. This chain links TRBV11-2 with TRBJ1-1; 7 bases are a match to TRBD1. The CDR3 loop is CASSYYRGGTEAFF. DNA for the CDR3: TGTGCCAGCAGCTATTACAGGGGTGGGACTGAAGCTTTCTTT. The variable domain in full, with the rest retrieved from reference TRBV11-2 and TRBJ1-1, is EAGVAQSPRYKIIEKRQSVAFWCNPISGHATLYWYQQILGQGPKLLIQFQNNGVVDDSQLPKDRFSAERLKGVDSTLKIQPAKLEDSAVYLCASSYYRGGTEAFFGQGTRLTVV.